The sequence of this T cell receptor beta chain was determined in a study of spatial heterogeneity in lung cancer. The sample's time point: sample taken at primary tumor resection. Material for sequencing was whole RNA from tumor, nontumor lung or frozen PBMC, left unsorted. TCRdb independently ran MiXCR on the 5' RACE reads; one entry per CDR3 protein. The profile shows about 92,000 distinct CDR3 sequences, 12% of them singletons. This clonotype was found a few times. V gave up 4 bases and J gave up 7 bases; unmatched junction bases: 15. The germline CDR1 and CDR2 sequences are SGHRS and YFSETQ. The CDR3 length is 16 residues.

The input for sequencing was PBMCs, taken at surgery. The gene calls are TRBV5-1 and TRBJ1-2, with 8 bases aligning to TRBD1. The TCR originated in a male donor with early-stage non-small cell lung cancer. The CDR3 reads CASSIRMTGVDGGYTF. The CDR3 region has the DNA TGCGCCAGCAGCATACGCATGACAGGGGTCGATGGTGGCTACACCTTC.